The rows below give T cell receptor beta chains drawn from one sample of a study of Graves' ophthalmopathy and Graves' hyperthyroidism. TCRdb recomputed calls from the multiplex PCR reads with MiXCR, one row per CDR3 protein. The sample shows almost 750,000 distinct CDR3 sequences, 40% of them seen only once. The sequenced sample consisted of peripheral blood. The receptors originated from an adult man with Graves' ophthalmopathy. The CDR3 runs from the conserved cysteine through the conserved F or W. D genes are given only for firm matches. Only some rows state a clone size, as once, few, many or a class for expanded clones.

TRBV24-1	TRBD1	many	TRBJ1-5	TGTGCCACCAGTGATTTGCATGCAGGGGGGTACAATCAGCCCCAGCATTTT	CATSDLHAGGYNQPQHF
TRBV10-2	NA	NA	TRBJ2-3	TGCGCCAGCAGTGTAGGACTTGATACGCAGTATTTT	CASSVGLDTQYF
TRBV10-3	NA	NA	TRBJ2-2	TGTGCCAGCAGCCAGGTCCGGGGCCCCGGGGAGCTGTTTTTT	CASSQVRGPGELFF
TRBV7-8	NA	NA	TRBJ2-7	TGTGCCAGCAGCTTAAGTGGGACAGCGGGCGAGCAGTACTTC	CASSLSGTAGEQYF
TRBV19	NA	NA	TRBJ1-1	TGTGCCAGTAGTATTACGGCAGGGTATACTGAAGCTTTCTTT	CASSITAGYTEAFF
TRBV13	NA	few	TRBJ2-7	TGTGCCAGCAGCTTAGTGGGGCAGGAGCAGTACTTC	CASSLVGQEQYF
TRBV7-2	TRBD1	NA	TRBJ2-7	TGTGCCAGCAGCTCCAATACCGGGACAGGGCTCTACGAGCAGTACTTC	CASSSNTGTGLYEQYF
TRBV20-1	NA	once	TRBJ1-5	TGCAGTGCCACGGACGGACACAATCAGCCCCAGCATTTT	CSATDGHNQPQHF
TRBV6-6	NA	few	TRBJ1-1	TGTGCCAGCAGTTATAACCGACAGAACACTGAAGCTTTCTTT	CASSYNRQNTEAFF
TRBV9	NA	NA	TRBJ1-1	TGTGCCAGCAGGGGGGAGAATATGAACACTGAAGCTTTCTTT	CASRGENMNTEAFF
TRBV6-6	NA	few	TRBJ1-5	TGTGCCAGCAGTTTATGGCAGGGAGGGAATCAGCCCCAGCATTTT	CASSLWQGGNQPQHF
TRBV4-3	TRBD2	NA	TRBJ2-5	TGCGCCAGCAGCCAAGACCTAGCGGGAGCGGTGGAGACCCAGTACTTC	CASSQDLAGAVETQYF
TRBV29-1	NA	few	TRBJ1-1	TGCAGCGTTGACCGGACGAACACTGAAGCTTTCTTT	CSVDRTNTEAFF
TRBV11-2	NA	NA	TRBJ1-1	TGTGCCAGCAGCTCTTTACAGGGAGCCACTGAAGCTTTCTTT	CASSSLQGATEAFF
TRBV10-3	TRBD1	NA	TRBJ1-6	TGTGCCAGCAGTTACGGGGACAGGGTAAATTCACCCCTCCACTTT	CASSYGDRVNSPLHF
TRBV20-1	NA	few	TRBJ1-2	TGCAGTGCTAGGTATGCGTCGGACTATGGCTACACCTTC	CSARYASDYGYTF
TRBV20-1	NA	NA	TRBJ1-5	TGCAGCAGTGCCCGAGGGGGGGGGGCGAGCAATCAGCCCCAGCATTTT	CSSARGGGASNQPQHF
TRBV10-3	NA	NA	TRBJ2-5	TGTGCCATCAGTGATGACGGGAAGGGTCAGGAAGAGACCCAGTACTTC	CAISDDGKGQEETQYF
TRBV25-1	TRBD1	once	TRBJ2-5	TGTGCCAGCAGTGATAGTGCCGGGACAGGGGAAGGAAAGACCCAGTACTTC	CASSDSAGTGEGKTQYF
TRBV3-1	NA	NA	TRBJ1-2	TGTGCCAGCAGCCCTAGGGACGGCGGTGGCTACACCTTC	CASSPRDGGGYTF
TRBV10-3	NA	many	TRBJ2-5	TGTGCCATCAGTCCGAACGGAGAGACCCAGTACTTC	CAISPNGETQYF
TRBV20-1	TRBD1	NA	TRBJ2-2	TGCAGTGCTAGATCTAACAGGGGAGAGTTCACCGGGGAGCTGTTTTTT	CSARSNRGEFTGELFF
TRBV29-1	TRBD2	many	TRBJ2-7	TGCAGCGTTGATGTCGGGGGGGGCAACCTAAACTACGAGCAGTACTTC	CSVDVGGGNLNYEQYF
TRBV2	TRBD1	NA	TRBJ1-2	TGTGCCAGCAGACAGGGGATTAATGGCTACACCTTC	CASRQGINGYTF
TRBV2	TRBD1	NA	TRBJ1-2	TGTGCCAGCAATCACGGGACAGGTCGCTACACCTTC	CASNHGTGRYTF
TRBV6-5	NA	NA	TRBJ2-7	TGTGCCAGCAGTTACACCCGGGACACCCTTTCCTACGAGCAGTACTTC	CASSYTRDTLSYEQYF
TRBV7-9	TRBD2	many	TRBJ2-5	TGTGCCAGCAGCATTACTAGCGGAAACCAGTACTTC	CASSITSGNQYF
TRBV10-3	TRBD1	many	TRBJ1-2	TGTGCCATCAGTGACAGGGGGCACTATGGCTACACCTTC	CAISDRGHYGYTF
TRBV7-9	NA	NA	TRBJ2-5	TGTGCCAGCAGCTTATGGATGGGGGAGACCCAGTACTTC	CASSLWMGETQYF
TRBV20-1	NA	many	TRBJ1-1	TGCAGTGCTAGAGAGGGGGGCGGAGAAGCTTTCTTT	CSAREGGGEAFF
TRBV7-3	NA	few	TRBJ1-2	TGTGCCAGCAGCCAGGTCCGGGCCTCCCTCTATGGCTACACCTTC	CASSQVRASLYGYTF
TRBV24-1	NA	NA	TRBJ1-5	TGTGCCATCACTATCTTGACAGCCTCGATGCCCCAGCATTTT	CAITILTASMPQHF
TRBV11-2	NA	few	TRBJ1-1	TGTGCCAGCAGCTTTGCCAGCATGAACACTGAAGCTTTCTTT	CASSFASMNTEAFF
TRBV7-6	NA	once	TRBJ1-2	TGTGCCAGCAGCTTAACCAAGGGGAGGGAGCAGTTCTATGGCTACACCTTC	CASSLTKGREQFYGYTF
TRBV10-3	TRBD1	NA	TRBJ1-2	TGTGCCATCAGCCCAGACAGGGACTATGGCTACACCTTC	CAISPDRDYGYTF
TRBV20-1	TRBD2	NA	TRBJ2-5	TGCAGTGCTCTCAGCGGGGGCCGTGAGACCCAGTACTTC	CSALSGGRETQYF
TRBV12-3/TRBV12-4	NA	many	TRBJ1-1	TGTGCCAGTAGCTTCAGGGTGAACACTGAAGCTTTCTTT	CASSFRVNTEAFF
TRBV12-3/TRBV12-4	NA	few	TRBJ1-1	TGTGCCAGCAGTTATCGCAGGGTCCCCCCTGAAGCTTTCTTT	CASSYRRVPPEAFF
TRBV10-3	NA	NA	TRBJ1-1	TGTGCCAGCAAGCAGGGCGAGAACACTGAAGCTTTCTTT	CASKQGENTEAFF
TRBV11-2	TRBD1	NA	TRBJ2-5	TGTGCCAGCAGCCAGATGGGACAGGGGGTTGAAGAGACCCAGTACTTC	CASSQMGQGVEETQYF
TRBV5-1	TRBD1	few	TRBJ2-7	TGCGCCAGCGCCGGACAGGGAAGCTCCCCCGAGCAGTACTTC	CASAGQGSSPEQYF
TRBV6-5	NA	NA	TRBJ1-3	TGTGCCAGCAGCTCGGCTGGGCCTGGAAACACCATATATTTT	CASSSAGPGNTIYF
TRBV10-3	NA	few	TRBJ2-7	TGTGCCAGCGGCTCTTCTCCCGCCCCTTACGAGCAGTACTTC	CASGSSPAPYEQYF
TRBV2	TRBD1	NA	TRBJ1-1	TGTGCCAGCAGCACCCAAACAGGGGGCCTCACTGAAGCTTTCTTT	CASSTQTGGLTEAFF
TRBV2	TRBD1	many	TRBJ1-6	TGTGCCAGCAGCGGACAGGTTAATTCACCCCTCCACTTT	CASSGQVNSPLHF
TRBV29-1	NA	NA	TRBJ1-3	TGCAGCGTTGACGCAGGACTTGGAAACACCATATATTTT	CSVDAGLGNTIYF
TRBV7-2	NA	few	TRBJ2-7	TGCGCCAGCAGCCAAGATCTCGGACAGCCCTACGAGCAGTACTTC	CASSQDLGQPYEQYF
TRBV7-9	TRBD1	NA	TRBJ2-7	TGTGCCAGCAGCGGAATCGGGACAGGAGCCTACGGGCAGTACTTC	CASSGIGTGAYGQYF
TRBV29-1	NA	NA	TRBJ1-4	TGCAGCCGGATTCACTGCGAGACGGTGAACACTGAAGGCGGTCTGAGGGAAAAACTGTTTTTT	CSRIHCETVNTEGGLREKLFF
TRBV24-1	NA	NA	TRBJ1-1	TGCGCCACCAGTGATCAGGACCGAAGTGAAGCTTTCTTT	CATSDQDRSEAFF
TRBV24-1	NA	NA	TRBJ2-3	TGTGCCACCAGGGACGCGGCCTACAATGAGCAGTATTTT	CATRDAAYNEQYF
TRBV7-9	NA	NA	TRBJ1-6	TGTGCCAGCAGCCCTCGTGGGGTCCTAAATAATTCACCCCTCCACTTT	CASSPRGVLNNSPLHF
TRBV19	TRBD1	NA	TRBJ2-7	TGTGCCAGTCCCCCGGGGGGACAGGGACGACCCTACGAGCAGTACTTC	CASPPGGQGRPYEQYF
TRBV10-3	TRBD1	many	TRBJ1-2	TGTGCCATCACCCCCGACAGGGACTATGGCTACACCTTC	CAITPDRDYGYTF
TRBV29-1	NA	once	TRBJ2-7	TGCAGCGTTGTCCGGGGAGAAAGGCAGTACTTC	CSVVRGERQYF